This passage covers 25 T cell receptor beta chains from one sample sequenced in a study of technical replicates of blood from a handful of donors listed by TCRdb under 2017. Library preparation employed the immunoSEQ multiplex PCR assay. The source is immuneACCESS, and TCRdb retained only in-frame sequences with V and J called. Part of the clones is not carried over; for the studies checked, unresolved V genes explain less than half of this, and the remainder is unexplained. The sample contains approximately 59,000 clones, around 85% of them found a single time. Roughly 5.1% of the sample comes from the top ten. The sample consisted of PBMCs. The receptors were gathered from a human donor in good health. Some clones in this sample may be carry-over from other donors' samples.

This chain links TRBV7-2 with TRBJ1-1; TRBD1 agrees at 8 bases. V trimming: 6 bases; J trimming: 4 bases; junction bases outside the gene matches: 10. CDR1 and CDR2 (germline): SGHTA, FQGNSA. The CDR3 runs 15 residues. The CDR3 bases are TGTGCCAGCAGGAAGAGCCCAGGGGGCTTCACTGAAGCTTTCTTT. Protein: CASRKSPGGFTEAFF.

This clone has at least ten counts. The chain carries TRBV27 and TRBJ1-4; D call uncertain. This CDR3 region has 15 residues. CDR1 is MNHEY, CDR2 SMNVEV, per germline (reference sequence). The V end was cut by 8 bases, the J end by 4 bases, with 17 bases between. CDR3 region: CASATAGRNNEKLFF. CDR3 nucleotide sequence: TGTGCCAGCGCTACAGCAGGCCGTAATAATGAAAAACTGTTTTTT.

The rearrangement joins TRBV6-5 to TRBJ2-7; the match to TRBD1 covers 7 bases. The germline V gene has CDR1 MNHEY and CDR2 SVGAGI. The CDR3 runs to 14 residues. Trimming removed 2 bases from V and 4 bases from J; junction bases left unmatched: 5. CDR3 residues: CASSYTSGQYEQYF. CDR3 nucleotides: TGTGCCAGCAGTTACACCTCGGGACAGTACGAGCAGTACTTC.

CDR3 in DNA: TGTGCCAGCAGCACGTTGCGGGGCACAGATACGCAGTATTTT. It specifies CASSTLRGTDTQYF. The chain links TRBV6-1 to TRBJ2-3; D is possibly TRBD2 (5 bases). CDR1 and CDR2 from the germline V gene are MNHNS and SASEGT. Trimming removed 6 bases at V and 1 base at J, with 11 bases between. This CDR3 spans 14 amino acids.

The chain is built from TRBV7-3 and TRBJ1-2, with TRBD1 identical over 8 bases. The germline CDR1 and CDR2 sequences are SGHTA and FQGTGA. The CDR3 has 19 residues. Trimming took 4 bases from V and 5 from J; bases not matched to a gene: 21. CDR3 protein: CASSSMPWGQAPFLYGYTF. The DNA for the CDR3 is TGTGCCAGCAGCTCAATGCCCTGGGGACAGGCCCCTTTTTTATATGGCTACACCTTC.

This clone was seen repeatedly, ten times or more. This chain connects TRBV4-2 to TRBJ1-6, with a tentative D call TRBD1 (5 bases). The CDR3 runs 15 residues. Germline CDR1 is LGHNA and CDR2 is YNFKEQ. V gave up 1 base and J gave up 14 bases, with 18 bases separating them. This chain's CDR3 is CASSQVDSGRSALHF. CDR3 bases: TGTGCCAGCAGCCAAGTAGACAGTGGGCGCTCGGCCCTCCACTTT.

This chain uses TRBV2 with TRBJ1-2; D is possibly TRBD1 (5 bases). The V end lost 5 bases, the J end lost 8 bases, and 15 bases lay between the germline ends. The CDR3 consists of 13 residues. Germline CDR1 and CDR2: SNHLY and FYNNEI. CDR3 nucleotides: TGTGCCAGCAGTCTTGGGGGGACTGGAGGCTACACCTTC. It codes for CASSLGGTGGYTF.

The chain couples TRBV2 to TRBJ1-3; D possibly corresponds to TRBD1 (5 bases). CDR3 size: 14 residues. Deletions cut 0 bases from V and 4 bases from J, with 7 bases between. Germline-derived CDR1 and CDR2 are SNHLY and FYNNEI. The CDR3 DNA reads as TGTGCCAGCAGTGAAGCGGCAGGGGGAAACACCATATATTTT. Its translation is CASSEAAGGNTIYF.

The J gene is TRBJ2-5, the V gene TRBV6-5; 11 bases match TRBD1. Germline CDR1 is MNHEY and CDR2 is SVGAGI. The ends lost 8 bases at V and 3 bases at J; junction bases unmatched: 8. This CDR3 contains 15 residues. The chain's CDR3 is CASGQGAGAEETQYF. CDR3 nucleotides: TGTGCCAGCGGACAGGGGGCGGGGGCGGAAGAGACCCAGTACTTC.

DNA of the CDR3: TGCGCCAGCAGCCAACAGGGGGTAGATACGCAGTATTTT. Its protein is CASSQQGVDTQYF. J is TRBJ2-3 and V is TRBV5-1; TRBD1 matches 8 bases. CDR3 size: 13 residues. Germline trimming cut 4 bases from V and 5 bases from J; bases unmatched to any gene: 3. Per germline, CDR1 SGHRS and CDR2 YFSETQ. Full variable domain (rest looked up from reference TRBV5-1 and TRBJ2-3): KAGVTQTPRYLIKTRGQQVTLSCSPISGHRSVSWYQQTPGQGLQFLFEYFSETQRNKGNFPGRFSGRQFSNSRSEMNVSTLELGDSALYLCASSQQGVDTQYFGPGTRLTVL.

In its sample, this clone was seen once. The gene calls are TRBV29-1 and TRBJ2-1; 7 nucleotides match TRBD2. V shed 3 bases, J shed 5 bases, and the junction held 4 bases outside the gene matches. The germline CDR1 and CDR2 sequences are SQVTM and ANQGSEA. The CDR3 contains 13 residues. The CDR3 DNA is TGCAGCGTTGACGGGACTACTAACAATGAGCAGTTCTTC. Protein sequence: CSVDGTTNNEQFF.

This chain links TRBV12-1 with TRBJ2-1; the table's D gene call, TRBD2, was not cross checked with the DNA. TRBV12-1 represents a pseudogene. This CDR3 region has 13 residues. Written as DNA, the CDR3 is TGTGCCAGAATTCACGGCTCCTACAATGAGCAGTTCTTC. Protein: CARIHGSYNEQFF.

This clone showed up just once. This chain's CDR3 is CASSSTGTDTQYF. CDR3 sequence (DNA): TGTGCCAGCAGCTCGACAGGGACAGATACGCAGTATTTT. The chain couples TRBV7-3 to TRBJ2-3, with TRBD1 matching over 7 bases. The germline V gene has CDR1 SGHTA and CDR2 FQGTGA. The junction had 1 base not matched to a gene; V was cut back by 4 bases and J by 3 bases. This CDR3 contains 13 residues. The entire variable domain, with the rest obtained from reference TRBV7-3 and TRBJ2-3, is as follows: GAGVSQTPSNKVTEKGKYVELRCDPISGHTALYWYRQSLGQGPEFLIYFQGTGAADDSGLPNDRFFAVRPEGSVSTLKIQRTERGDSAVYLCASSSTGTDTQYFGPGTRLTVL.

The V and J genes are TRBV11-2 and TRBJ1-3; D is possibly TRBD1 (5 bases). Germline V gives CDR1 SGHAT, CDR2 FQNNGV. V was pared by 10 bases and J by 4 bases, with 17 bases between. The CDR3 is made up of 14 amino acids. The CDR3 is CATSGGASGNTIYF. The CDR3 nucleotides are TGTGCCACCTCGGGCGGGGCCTCCGGAAACACCATATATTTT.

The gene calls are TRBV4-2 and TRBJ2-2; 10 bases agree with TRBD2. J lost 7 bases, V lost 0 bases, and 8 bases had no gene match. CDR1 LGHNA and CDR2 YNFKEQ come from the germline V gene. This CDR3 has 17 amino acids. CDR3 coding DNA: TGTGCCAGCAGCCAAGAATCCCTAGCGGGAGCGGTCGGGGAGCTGTTTTTT. Its protein is CASSQESLAGAVGELFF.

The rearrangement links TRBV19 to TRBJ1-2; tentative D call: TRBD1 (5 bases). The CDR3 has 14 residues. Trimming stripped 3 bases from V and 3 bases from J, with 11 bases between. The germline V gene has CDR1 LNHDA and CDR2 SQIVND (reference sequence). The CDR3 bases are TGTGCCAGTAGTATGGCAGGGAAGTACTATGGCTACACCTTC. This translates into CASSMAGKYYGYTF.

This clone was seen once. The V call is TRBV19, the J call TRBJ2-1, with 10 bases fitting TRBD2. Trimming cost V 3 bases and J 4 bases; bases outside gene matches: 6. CDR1 is LNHDA, CDR2 SQIVND, per germline (reference sequence). The CDR3 contains 16 residues. The CDR3 region has the DNA TGTGCCAGTAGTATCCTCGGACTAGCGGCTTACAATGAGCAGTTCTTC. Its translation is CASSILGLAAYNEQFF.

The gene calls are TRBV5-4 and TRBJ2-5, with D perhaps TRBD1 (5 bases). V was trimmed by 3 bases and J by 5 bases, leaving 20 bases between them. Germline CDR1 reads SGHNT; CDR2 reads YYREEE (reference sequence). This CDR3 is built from 16 residues. The CDR3 nucleotides are TGTGCCAGCAGCTCGCAGGAAGGGGTGCTGGGGGAGACCCAGTACTTC. As protein: CASSSQEGVLGETQYF. The entire variable domain, with the rest obtained from reference TRBV5-4 and TRBJ2-5, is as follows: ETGVTQSPTHLIKTRGQQVTLRCSSQSGHNTVSWYQQALGQGPQFIFQYYREEENGRGNFPPRFSGLQFPNYSSELNVNALELDDSALYLCASSSQEGVLGETQYFGPGTRLLVL.

V usage is TRBV7-2 and J usage is TRBJ2-1; TRBD2 matches at 8 bases. The CDR3 totals 16 residues. The germline gives CDR1 SGHTA, CDR2 FQGNSA. The V and J ends lost 6 bases and 4 bases, in that order; junction bases with no gene match: 11. CDR3 DNA sequence: TGTGCCAGCAGTCCGGCGGGCGGGGGGCCTTACAATGAGCAGTTCTTC. This encodes CASSPAGGGPYNEQFF.

The chain recombines TRBV4-3 with TRBJ1-2; D gene uncertain. Germline CDR1 LGHNA, CDR2 YSLEER. The V end was cut by 4 bases, the J end by 4 bases, with 10 bases between. This CDR3 has 13 residues. CDR3 sequence: CASSPERGYGYTF. CDR3 nucleotides: TGCGCCAGCAGCCCTGAACGCGGCTATGGCTACACCTTC.

V gene TRBV29-1 combines with J gene TRBJ2-7; 10 bases map to TRBD2. Germline CDR1 reads SQVTM; CDR2 reads ANQGSEA. With V trimmed by 2 bases and J by 6 bases, 7 bases remained unmatched. CDR3 length: 14 residues. As DNA, the CDR3 is TGCAGCGTTGAAATGCTAGCGGGAGCTTCCGAGCAGTACTTC. Protein sequence: CSVEMLAGASEQYF.

The genes are TRBV7-2 and TRBJ1-5; 7 positions match TRBD1. The length of the CDR3 is 14 residues. Trimming took 4 bases from V and 6 from J; bases not matched to a gene: 6. Germline loops: CDR1 SGHTA, CDR2 FQGNSA. CDR3 in DNA: TGTGCCAGCAGCTCCAGACAGGGTATTCAGCCCCAGCATTTT. Its protein is CASSSRQGIQPQHF.

Regarding this clone: A junction end diverges from the germline sequence, so it may reflect a read error. The chain employs TRBV6-4 and TRBJ2-7, with 13 bases lining up with TRBD2. In germline, CDR1 is MRHNA, CDR2 SNTAGT. The CDR3 consists of 17 residues. CDR3 nucleotides: TGTGCCAGCAGTTACTCGGGACTAGCGGGACAGGATAGGGAGCAGTACTTC. Its protein product is CASSYSGLAGQDREQYF.

This clone was observed a handful of times. The CDR3 sequence: CASSGRHTLNTEAFF. CDR3 sequence (DNA): TGTGCCAGCAGTGGACGACACACATTGAACACTGAAGCTTTCTTT. This chain connects TRBV2 to TRBJ1-1, with unresolved D. V lost 4 bases to trimming and J lost 0 bases, with 12 bases between them. The CDR3 extends over 15 amino acids. Looked up from germline, CDR1 is SNHLY and CDR2 is FYNNEI. The entire variable domain, with the rest obtained from reference TRBV2 and TRBJ1-1, is as follows: EPEVTQTPSHQVTQMGQEVILRCVPISNHLYFYWYRQILGQKVEFLVSFYNNEISEKSEIFDDQFSVERPDGSNFTLKIRSTKLEDSAMYFCASSGRHTLNTEAFFGQGTRLTVV.

The genes are TRBV7-7 and TRBJ2-7; 11 bases map to TRBD1. The CDR3 runs 16 residues. Unmatched junction bases numbered 7, after V lost 2 bases and J lost 4 bases. The V gene's germline CDR1 is SSHAT and CDR2 FNYEAQ (reference sequence). CDR3 residues: CASSLPRDRGTYEQYF. CDR3 nucleotide sequence: TGTGCCAGCAGCTTACCCAGGGACAGGGGGACTTACGAGCAGTACTTC.